Shown below are 4 T cell receptor beta chains from a single sample sequenced in a study of T cell changes during pregnancy in multiple sclerosis. This table comes from immunoSEQ multiplex PCR, and its TCRdb copy is limited to in-frame clones, with some not included. The sample holds 30,000 to 40,000 clones; approximately 89% are singletons and the top ten take about 10%. This sample comprised CD8+ T cells from peripheral blood mononuclear cells, obtained in the second trimester of pregnancy. The receptors derive from a female donor with multiple sclerosis, enrolled in a pregnancy study.

The V gene is TRBV9, the J gene TRBJ2-1, with TRBD2 identical over 11 bases. The trim removed 4 bases at V and 7 bases at J, leaving 1 base unmatched. The CDR3 sequence is 13 residues long. Germline CDR1 and CDR2: SGDLS and YYNGEE. CDR3 region: CASSTSGGNEQFF. The CDR3, as DNA: TGTGCCAGCAGCACTAGCGGGGGAAATGAGCAGTTCTTC.

The chain joins TRBV7-2 to TRBJ2-3; 14 bases line up with TRBD2. CDR1 and CDR2 from the germline V gene are SGHTA and FQGNSA. The CDR3 has 18 amino acids. After removal of 2 bases from V and 4 bases from J, the junction contained 8 bases not matched to a gene. The CDR3 region has the DNA TGTGCCAGCAGCTTATCAGGACTAGCGGGAGGAGCCGCAGATACGCAGTATTTT. Its protein is CASSLSGLAGGAADTQYF. Variable domain in full (rest from reference TRBV7-2 and TRBJ2-3): GAGVSQSPSNKVTEKGKDVELRCDPISGHTALYWYRQSLGQGLEFLIYFQGNSAPDKSGLPSDRFSAERTGGSVSTLTIQRTQQEDSAVYLCASSLSGLAGGAADTQYFGPGTRLTVL.

The genes are TRBV19 and TRBJ2-1, with TRBD1 matching 7 bases. Trimming cost V 3 bases and J 7 bases; bases outside gene matches: 9. Germline V lookup: CDR1 LNHDA, CDR2 SQIVND (reference sequence). This CDR3 has 15 residues. CDR3 DNA: TGTGCCAGTAGTATTGGCGACAGGGAAGGGAATGAGCAGTTCTTC. This encodes CASSIGDREGNEQFF.

The chain employs TRBV5-6 and TRBJ2-5; 8 nucleotides align to TRBD1. The CDR3 length is 12 residues. Losses at the gene ends were 8 bases for V and 5 bases for J; bases not matched to a gene: 5. From germline, CDR1 is SGHDT and CDR2 YYEEEE. The CDR3 protein is CASGQGGETQYF. CDR3 in DNA: TGTGCCAGTGGACAGGGTGGGGAGACCCAGTACTTC.